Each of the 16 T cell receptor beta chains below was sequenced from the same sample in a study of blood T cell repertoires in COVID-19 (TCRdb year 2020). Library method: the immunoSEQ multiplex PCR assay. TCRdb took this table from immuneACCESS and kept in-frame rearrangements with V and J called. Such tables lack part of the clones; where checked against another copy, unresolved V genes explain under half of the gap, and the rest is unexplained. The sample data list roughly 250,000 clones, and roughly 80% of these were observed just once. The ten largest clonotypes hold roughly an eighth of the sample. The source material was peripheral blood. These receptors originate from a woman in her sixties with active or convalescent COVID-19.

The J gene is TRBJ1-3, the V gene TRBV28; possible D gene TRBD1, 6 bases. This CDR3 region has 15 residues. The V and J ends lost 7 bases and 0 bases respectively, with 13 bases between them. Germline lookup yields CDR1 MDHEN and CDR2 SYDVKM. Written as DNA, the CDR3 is TGTGCCAGCAATAATCAGGGGAGCTCTGGAAACACCATATATTTT. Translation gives CASNNQGSSGNTIYF.

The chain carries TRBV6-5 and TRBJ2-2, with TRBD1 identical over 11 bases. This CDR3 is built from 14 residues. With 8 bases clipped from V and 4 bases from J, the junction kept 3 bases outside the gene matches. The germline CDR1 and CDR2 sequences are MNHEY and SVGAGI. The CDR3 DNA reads TGTGCCAGCGGACAGGGGGCCAGCACCGGGGAGCTGTTTTTT. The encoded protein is CASGQGASTGELFF.

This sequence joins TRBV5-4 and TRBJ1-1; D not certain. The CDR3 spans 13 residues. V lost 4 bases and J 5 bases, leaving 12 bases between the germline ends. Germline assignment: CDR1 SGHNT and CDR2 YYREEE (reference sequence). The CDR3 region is CASSLIPGTEAFF. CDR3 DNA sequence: TGTGCCAGCAGCCTCATACCCGGGACTGAAGCTTTCTTT.

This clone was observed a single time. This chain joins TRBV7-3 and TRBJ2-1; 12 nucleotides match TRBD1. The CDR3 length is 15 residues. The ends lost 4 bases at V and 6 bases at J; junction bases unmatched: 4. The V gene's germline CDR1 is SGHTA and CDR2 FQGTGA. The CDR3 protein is CASSSGQGAVNEQFF. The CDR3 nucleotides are TGTGCCAGCAGCTCGGGACAGGGGGCCGTCAATGAGCAGTTCTTC.

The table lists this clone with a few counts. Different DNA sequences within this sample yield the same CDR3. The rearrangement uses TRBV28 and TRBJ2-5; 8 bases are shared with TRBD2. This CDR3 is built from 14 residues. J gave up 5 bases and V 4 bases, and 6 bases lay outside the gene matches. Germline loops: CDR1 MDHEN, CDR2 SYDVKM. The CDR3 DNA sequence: TGTGCCAGCAGTTGGGGCGGGGGGCAGGAGACCCAGTACTTC. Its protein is CASSWGGGQETQYF.

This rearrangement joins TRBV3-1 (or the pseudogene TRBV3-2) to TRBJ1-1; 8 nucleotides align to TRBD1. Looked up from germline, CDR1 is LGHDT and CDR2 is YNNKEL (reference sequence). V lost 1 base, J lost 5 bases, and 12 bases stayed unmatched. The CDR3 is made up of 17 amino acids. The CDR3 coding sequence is TGTGCCAGCAGCCAAGCATATTTGACAGGGGTCGGGACTGAAGCTTTCTTT. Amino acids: CASSQAYLTGVGTEAFF.

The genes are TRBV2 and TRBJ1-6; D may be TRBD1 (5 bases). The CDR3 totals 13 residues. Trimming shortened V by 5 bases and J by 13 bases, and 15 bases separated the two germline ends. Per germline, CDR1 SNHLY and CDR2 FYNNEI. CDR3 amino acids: CASSSGEGRPLHF. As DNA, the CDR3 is TGTGCCAGCAGTAGTGGGGAGGGACGGCCCCTCCACTTT.

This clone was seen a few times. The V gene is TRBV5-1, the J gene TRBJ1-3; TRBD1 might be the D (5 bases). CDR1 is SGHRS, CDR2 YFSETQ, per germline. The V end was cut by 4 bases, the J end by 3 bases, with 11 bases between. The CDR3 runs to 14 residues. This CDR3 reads CASSRQGDGNTIYF. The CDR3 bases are TGCGCCAGCAGCCGGCAGGGCGATGGAAACACCATATATTTT.

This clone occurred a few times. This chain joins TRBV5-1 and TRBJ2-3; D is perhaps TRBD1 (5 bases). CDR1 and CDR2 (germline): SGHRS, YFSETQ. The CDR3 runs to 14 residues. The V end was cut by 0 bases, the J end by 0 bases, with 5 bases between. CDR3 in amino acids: CASSLGGSTDTQYF. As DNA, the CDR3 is TGCGCCAGCAGCTTGGGGGGCAGCACAGATACGCAGTATTTT.

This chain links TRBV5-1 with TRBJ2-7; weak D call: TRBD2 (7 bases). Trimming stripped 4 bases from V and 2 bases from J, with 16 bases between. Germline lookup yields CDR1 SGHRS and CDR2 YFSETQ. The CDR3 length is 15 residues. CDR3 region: CASSPNGGLTYEQYF. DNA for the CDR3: TGCGCCAGCAGCCCAAACGGGGGGCTTACCTACGAGCAGTACTTC.

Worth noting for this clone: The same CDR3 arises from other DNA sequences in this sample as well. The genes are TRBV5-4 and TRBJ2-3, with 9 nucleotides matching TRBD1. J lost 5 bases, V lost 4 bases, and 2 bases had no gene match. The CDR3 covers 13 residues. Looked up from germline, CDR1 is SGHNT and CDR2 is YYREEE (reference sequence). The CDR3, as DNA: TGTGCCAGCAGCCTGGACAGGGGAGATACGCAGTATTTT. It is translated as CASSLDRGDTQYF.

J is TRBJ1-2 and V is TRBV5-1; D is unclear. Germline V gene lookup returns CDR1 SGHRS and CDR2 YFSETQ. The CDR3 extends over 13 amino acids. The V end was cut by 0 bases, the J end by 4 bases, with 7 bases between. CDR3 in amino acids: CASSLGEAYGYTF. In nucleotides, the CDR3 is TGCGCCAGCAGCTTGGGAGAGGCCTATGGCTACACCTTC. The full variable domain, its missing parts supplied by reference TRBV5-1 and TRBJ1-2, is KAGVTQTPRYLIKTRGQQVTLSCSPISGHRSVSWYQQTPGQGLQFLFEYFSETQRNKGNFPGRFSGRQFSNSRSEMNVSTLELGDSALYLCASSLGEAYGYTFGSGTRLTVV.

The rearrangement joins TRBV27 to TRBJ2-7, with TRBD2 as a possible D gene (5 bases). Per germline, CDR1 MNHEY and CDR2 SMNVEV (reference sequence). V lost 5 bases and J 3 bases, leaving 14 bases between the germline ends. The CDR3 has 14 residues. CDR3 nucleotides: TGTGCCAGCAGTCACCGGGAAAAGGGCTACGAGCAGTACTTC. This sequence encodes CASSHREKGYEQYF.

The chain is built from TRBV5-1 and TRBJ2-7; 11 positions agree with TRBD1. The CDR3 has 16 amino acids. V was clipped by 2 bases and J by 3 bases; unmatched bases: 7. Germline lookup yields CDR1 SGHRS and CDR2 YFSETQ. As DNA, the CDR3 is TGCGCCAGCAGCTTTGCCTCCGGGACAGGGGGCTACGAGCAGTACTTC. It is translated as CASSFASGTGGYEQYF.

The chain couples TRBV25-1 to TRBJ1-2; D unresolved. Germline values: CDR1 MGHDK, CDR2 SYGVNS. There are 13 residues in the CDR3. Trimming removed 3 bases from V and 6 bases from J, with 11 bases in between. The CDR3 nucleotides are TGTGCCAGCAGTGAGGTCGGGAAGGATGGCTACACCTTC. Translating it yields CASSEVGKDGYTF.

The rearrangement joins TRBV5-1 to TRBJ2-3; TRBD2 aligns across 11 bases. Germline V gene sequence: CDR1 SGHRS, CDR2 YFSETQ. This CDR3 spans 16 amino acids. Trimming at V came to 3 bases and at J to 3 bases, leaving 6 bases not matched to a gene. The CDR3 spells CASSSRLAGITDTQYF. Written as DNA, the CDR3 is TGCGCCAGCAGCTCCCGACTAGCGGGGATAACAGATACGCAGTATTTT.